This TCR beta chain was sequenced during a study of long-term antiretroviral therapy in people with HIV. Looking at the study overall: The earliest specimens came about a decade ahead of the 2015 immediate-ART recommendation. Overall study results and limits: From the mid-2000s to the late 2010s, blood was obtained, possibly while participants received older ART regimens. Repertoires from HIV showed CDR3 length ranges narrower than those of controls.

Germline V gene lookup returns CDR1 SGDLS and CDR2 YYNGEE. The V and J ends lost 0 bases and 0 bases respectively, with 7 bases between them. CDR3 size: 15 residues. Of note for this clone: The antigen remains unidentified.

Version v3.0 of the immunoSEQ assay was performed at survey level. Data came from immunoSEQ multiplex PCR; TCRdb stores just in-frame clones and leaves some out. Of about 20,000 clones in the sample, roughly 83% were seen once. Sequenced here: unsorted PBMCs, sampled 1.2 years after starting antiretroviral therapy. The chain joins TRBV9 to TRBJ2-1; no clear D. The clonotype originates from a woman aged 40 to 50 with HIV. The DNA of the CDR3 is TGTGCCAGCAGCGTAGCTGTTAGCTCCTACAATGAGCAGTTCTTC. As protein: CASSVAVSSYNEQFF.